This T cell receptor (beta chain) appears in the sequencing data of a study of CD8 T cells in ankylosing spondylitis (dated by TCRdb to the late 2010s). Describing the broader study: T cell receptor beta repertoires were profiled in healthy donors and ankylosing spondylitis patients so that disease-linked TCR variants could be found. Peripheral blood was sampled, and synovial fluid was also collected from ankylosing spondylitis patients. The full study cohort comprised about 25 ankylosing spondylitis patients and roughly 110 healthy donors.

Sequencing was carried out with an Illumina HiSeq 2500. TCR beta libraries were prepared by quantitative 5'-RACE with molecular barcodes. The published analysis was carried out like this. A new computational method, built on a probabilistic model of VDJ rearrangement, was used to identify disease-linked TCR variants. Using fastp at Q25 and MiXCR, TCRdb reprocessed the public reads and kept productive beta chains. Each record represents a unique CDR3 protein, reported with the most common genes and DNA among its rows. TCRdb, rather than the study authors, made the V and J calls. The sample profile shows a few hundred thousand distinct CDR3 sequences; around 20% of them were found once. Of the sample, about 17% falls within the top ten clones. Via the germline V gene, CDR1 is SGHDT and CDR2 YYEEEE. V is reduced by 1 base and J by 2 bases, leaving a spacing of 10 bases between them. The CDR3 covers 15 residues, taking in both the cysteine and the phenylalanine. Only the CDR3 portion is preserved as DNA: 45 bases, with reading frame beginning at the first base.

The investigation overall reported the following: The disease-linked clones were reported as significantly enriched in matched synovial fluid samples from ankylosing spondylitis patients. In peripheral blood, the disease-linked clones were found at relatively low frequencies and had a CD8+ phenotype. A TCR beta motif of about 8 highly homologous amino acid variants appeared characteristic of blood from ankylosing spondylitis patients. Some TCR beta motif variants had previously been reported in synovial fluid and blood of reactive arthritis patients, which suggested common disease-initiation mechanisms.

This clonotype turned up a few times. It lacks a known antigen. Base quality data are lacking; no much larger clone is found one base away. The sequence joins TRBV5-6 to TRBJ2-1, with the D gene too uncertain to name. The TCR comes from a male donor with ankylosing spondylitis. Material for sequencing was blood, either unsorted or a sorted T cell fraction (not recorded which). At the DNA level, the sequence is TGTGCCAGCAGCTTGTTGTTTCGGACCTACAATGAGCAGTTCTTC. This translates into CASSLLFRTYNEQFF.